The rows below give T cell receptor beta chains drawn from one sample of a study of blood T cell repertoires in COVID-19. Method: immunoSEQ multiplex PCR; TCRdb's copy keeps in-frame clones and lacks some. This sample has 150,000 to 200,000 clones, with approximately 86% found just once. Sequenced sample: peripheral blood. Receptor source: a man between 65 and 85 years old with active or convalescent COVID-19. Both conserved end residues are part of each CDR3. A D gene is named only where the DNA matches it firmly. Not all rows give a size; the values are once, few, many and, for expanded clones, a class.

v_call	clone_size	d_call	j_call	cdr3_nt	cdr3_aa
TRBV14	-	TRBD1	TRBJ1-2	TGTGCCAGCAGCCAAGATCGGACAGGAGTCGGGGGCTACACCTTC	CASSQDRTGVGGYTF
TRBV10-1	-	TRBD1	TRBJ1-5	TGCGCCAGCAGAGCTAGGACAGGGGTTTGCAGCAATCAGCCCCAGCATTTT	CASRARTGVCSNQPQHF
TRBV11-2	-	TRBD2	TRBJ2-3	TGTGCCAGCAGCTTCGTTACGGGGACTAGCGTGGGGGCGCAGTATTTT	CASSFVTGTSVGAQYF
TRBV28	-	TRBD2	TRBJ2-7	TGTGCCAGCAGTTCCGGGTTGGGTTTAGCGGGAGTTTCCTACGAGCAGTACTTC	CASSSGLGLAGVSYEQYF
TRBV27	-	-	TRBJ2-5	TGTGCCAGCAGGGCAGGGAGGCGGAGAGAGACCCAGTACTTC	CASRAGRRRETQYF
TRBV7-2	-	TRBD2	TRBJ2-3	TGTGCCAGCAGCCCTCATGGAGCGGGGGTCACAGATACGCAGTATTTT	CASSPHGAGVTDTQYF
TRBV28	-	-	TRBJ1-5	TGTGCCAGCAGTACTCCGACAGGAATTAATCAGCCCCAGCATTTT	CASSTPTGINQPQHF
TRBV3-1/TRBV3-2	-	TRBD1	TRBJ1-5	TGTGCCAGCAGCCCGACAGGGCTCAATCAGCCCCAGCATTTT	CASSPTGLNQPQHF
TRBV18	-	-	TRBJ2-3	TGTGCCAGCTCACCGCTTGTGCCCAGAGGAGGGGGCGGCACAGATACGCAGTATTTT	CASSPLVPRGGGGTDTQYF
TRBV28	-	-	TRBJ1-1	TGTGCCAGCAGTTTACCGGCTGGGAGGGGGGCTATGAACACTGAAGCTTTCTTT	CASSLPAGRGAMNTEAFF
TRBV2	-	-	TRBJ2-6	TGTGCCAGCAGTGATTTCAGGGGCTCTGGGGCCAACGTCCTGACTTTC	CASSDFRGSGANVLTF
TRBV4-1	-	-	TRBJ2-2	TGCGCCAGCAGCCAAACAGGGCTGAACACCGGGGAGCTGTTTTTT	CASSQTGLNTGELFF
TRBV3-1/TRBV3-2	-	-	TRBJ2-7	TGTGCCAGCAGCCAAACGGGGGGCAATTCCTACGAGCAGTACTTC	CASSQTGGNSYEQYF
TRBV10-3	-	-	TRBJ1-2	TGTGCCAGATCACATTTACAGGGTGGCGGCTACACCTTC	CARSHLQGGGYTF
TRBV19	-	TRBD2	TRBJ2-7	TGTGCCAGTAGTCCATGGGGGGGCGAGCAGTACTTC	CASSPWGGEQYF
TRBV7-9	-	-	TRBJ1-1	TGTGCCAGCAGCTTAAGACAGAGTAACACTGAAGCTTTCTTT	CASSLRQSNTEAFF
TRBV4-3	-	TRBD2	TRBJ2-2	TGCGCCAGCAGCCAAGATCTAGCGGGAGTGAGCGGGGAGCTGTTTTTT	CASSQDLAGVSGELFF
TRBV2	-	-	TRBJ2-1	TGTGCCAGCGGGGCGGCGAGCTCCTACAATGAGCAGTTCTTC	CASGAASSYNEQFF
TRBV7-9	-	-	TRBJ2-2	TGTGCCAGCAGCGCCCCGGGACACTCGAACACCGGGGAGCTGTTTTTT	CASSAPGHSNTGELFF
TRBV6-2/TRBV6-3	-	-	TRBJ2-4	TGTGCCAGCAGTTACCCAGGGGTTCTAGCCAAAAACATTCAGTACTTC	CASSYPGVLAKNIQYF
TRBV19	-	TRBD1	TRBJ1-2	TGTGCCAGTAGTAGGACAGGGGCCCCCGATGGCTACACCTTC	CASSRTGAPDGYTF
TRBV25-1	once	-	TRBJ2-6	TGTGCCAGCAGTGACAGGGTTGGGGCCAACGTCCTGACTTTC	CASSDRVGANVLTF
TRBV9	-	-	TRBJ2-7	TGTGCCAGCAGCGTAGCGGCAGGGAAACTCTACGAGCAGTACTTC	CASSVAAGKLYEQYF
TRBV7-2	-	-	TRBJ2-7	TGTGCCAGCAGCTTAGCTGGACTTGGTTCCTACGAGCAGTACTTC	CASSLAGLGSYEQYF
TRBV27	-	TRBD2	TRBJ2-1	TGTGCCAGCACCGGGGGACTAGCGGGGGGTAGTGAGCAGTTCTTC	CASTGGLAGGSEQFF
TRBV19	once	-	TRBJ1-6	TGTGCCAGTAGTCTGAGATCAGGGAGGTTTTCGGATTCACCCCTCCACTTT	CASSLRSGRFSDSPLHF
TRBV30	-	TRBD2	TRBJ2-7	TGTGCCTGGAGGTCGGGGGGAACCTACGAGCAGTACTTC	CAWRSGGTYEQYF
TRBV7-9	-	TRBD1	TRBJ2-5	TGTGCCAGCCAACGGGGACAGAGACAAGAGACCCAGTACTTC	CASQRGQRQETQYF
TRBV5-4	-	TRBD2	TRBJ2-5	TGTGCCACGCGATCCCCGCTAGCGGGGCAAGAGACCCAGTACTTC	CATRSPLAGQETQYF
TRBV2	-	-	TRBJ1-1	TGTGCCAGCAGTGCCCCGGGAGGTTGGGGCACTGAAGCTTTCTTT	CASSAPGGWGTEAFF
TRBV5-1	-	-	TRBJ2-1	TGCGCCAGCAGCTTGGGCGGCTTACCCCCTTACAATGAGCAGTTCTTC	CASSLGGLPPYNEQFF
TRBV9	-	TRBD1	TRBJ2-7	TGTGCCAGCAGCGTAGGACCAGGGACAGAAATATACGAGCAGTACTTC	CASSVGPGTEIYEQYF
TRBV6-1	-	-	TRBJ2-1	TGTGCCAGCAGTGAAAGACAGTCCTACAATGAGCAGTTCTTC	CASSERQSYNEQFF
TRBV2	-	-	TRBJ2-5	TGTGCCAGCACCGTTCTGGAGACCCAGTACTTC	CASTVLETQYF
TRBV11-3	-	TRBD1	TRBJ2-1	TGTGCCAGCAGCTTGGCCGGGACAGGGGGTTTCGATGAGCAGTTCTTC	CASSLAGTGGFDEQFF
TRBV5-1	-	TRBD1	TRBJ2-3	TGCGCCAGCAGCTGGGACGGACAGGGGATGGGAGATACGCAGTATTTT	CASSWDGQGMGDTQYF
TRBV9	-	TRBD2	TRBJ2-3	TGTGCCAGCAGCGTAGGGGCTAGCGGGGGGTGGACAGATACGCAGTATTTT	CASSVGASGGWTDTQYF
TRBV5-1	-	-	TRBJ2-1	TGCGCCAGCAGCTTTGGTCAGGGGTTCTCCTACAATGAGCAGTTCTTC	CASSFGQGFSYNEQFF